This T cell receptor (beta chain) was identified in a study of blood T cell repertoires in COVID-19. Looking at the study overall: Samples taken during acute and convalescent COVID-19 were collected in the United States, Italy and Spain. PBMCs, B-cell-depleted T cells, or T cells were the source of the cDNA or gDNA that made up the material.

Seattle participants joined during active infection and were tracked over time. In the authors' methods: It was from reference gene primer amplification that nucleated cell counts were estimated. The repertoire was sequenced with immunoSEQ multiplex PCR; TCRdb's copy has only in-frame clones and lacks some. V and J calls and clone size are given by that table; D and trimming were obtained from the DNA. Altogether about 270,000 clones are present, about 91% being singletons, with the ten largest covering approximately 2.6%. The TCR originated in a young adult with COVID-19, enrolled during active disease. The source material was peripheral blood.

CDR3 nucleotides: TGTGCCAGAAGCTTGATGGGACTAGCCCTTCACAATGAGCAGTTCTTC. Translating it yields CARSLMGLALHNEQFF. The chain links TRBV5-3 to TRBJ2-1; 9 bases line up with TRBD2. TRBV5-3 is labeled an ORF, and its function is uncertain. V lost 1 base to trimming and J lost 5 bases; unmatched junction nucleotides: 7. The CDR3 contains 16 residues.